This section outlines one T cell receptor (beta chain) sequence together with its context. Its cognate antigen is unknown. J was trimmed by 6 bases and V by 4 bases; bases with no gene match: 8. In germline, CDR1 is SGHRS, CDR2 YFSETQ. This CDR3 region has 16 residues. This record comes from a study of T cell responses to AZD1222 COVID-19 vaccine. Findings of the study overall: There were vaccine-associated CD4 TCRs across spike, dominant at 160-218 and 743-854. Nearly half of spike-specific TCRs reportedly go after variant regions that carry no mutations. Clonal diversity may have been underestimated in mostly white British donors.

Here immunoSEQ multiplex PCR was the method, and the copy in TCRdb shows in-frame clones only, minus some. Of roughly 150,000 clones in the sample, almost 90% were seen once. This receptor was obtained from an adult who received the AZD1222 COVID-19 vaccine. The source was peripheral blood, collected 28 days after the second AZD1222 dose. The V call is TRBV5-1, the J call TRBJ2-7, with 15 bases aligning to TRBD2. CDR3: CASSELEGLAGGEQYF. In nucleotides, the CDR3 is TGCGCCAGCAGCGAATTAGAGGGACTAGCGGGAGGCGAGCAGTACTTC.